A single sample is the source of the 5 T cell receptor beta chains below, sequenced in a study of blood T cell repertoires in COVID-19. The repertoire was sequenced with immunoSEQ multiplex PCR; TCRdb's copy has only in-frame clones and lacks some. The sample holds roughly 160,000 clones, about four fifths seen once. The sequenced sample consisted of peripheral blood. Receptors originate from a woman over 75 with acute or convalescent COVID-19.

The rearrangement uses TRBV5-1 and TRBJ2-3, with TRBD2 matching 9 bases. The trim removed 1 base at V and 2 bases at J, leaving 5 bases unmatched. Germline V gene lookup returns CDR1 SGHRS and CDR2 YFSETQ. The CDR3 covers 16 residues. CDR3 coding DNA: TGCGCCAGCAGCTTGCTAGCGGGGCCTAACACAGATACGCAGTATTTT. Its protein is CASSLLAGPNTDTQYF. The complete variable domain, with remaining parts taken from reference TRBV5-1 and TRBJ2-3, reads KAGVTQTPRYLIKTRGQQVTLSCSPISGHRSVSWYQQTPGQGLQFLFEYFSETQRNKGNFPGRFSGRQFSNSRSEMNVSTLELGDSALYLCASSLLAGPNTDTQYFGPGTRLTVL.

The J gene is TRBJ2-6, the V gene TRBV4-3, with D uncertain. This CDR3 region has 16 residues. Germline-derived CDR1 and CDR2 are LGHNA and YSLEER. V was cut by 0 bases and J by 1 base, with 7 bases left in between. CDR3 sequence (DNA): TGCGCCAGCAGCCAAGATATCAGGTCTGGGGCCAACGTCCTGACTTTC. Amino acid sequence: CASSQDIRSGANVLTF.

The J gene is TRBJ2-7, the V gene TRBV11-2; 12 bases line up with TRBD1. The V segment lost 3 bases and the J segment 0 bases; nucleotides outside the gene matches: 9. Germline-derived CDR1 and CDR2 are SGHAT and FQNNGV. CDR3 size: 18 residues. The CDR3 loop reads CASSLTTGTGGGSYEQYF. CDR3 sequence (DNA): TGTGCCAGCAGCTTGACCACCGGGACAGGGGGCGGCTCCTACGAGCAGTACTTC.

V usage is TRBV11-2 and J usage is TRBJ2-1; weak D call: TRBD1 (6 bases). Germline V gene lookup returns CDR1 SGHAT and CDR2 FQNNGV. This CDR3 region has 15 residues. The germline V and J ends were trimmed by 0 bases and 5 bases, with 11 bases remaining between them. The chain's CDR3 is CASSLDPRGDNEQFF. For the CDR3, the DNA is TGTGCCAGCAGCTTAGATCCCAGGGGAGACAATGAGCAGTTCTTC.

The chain links TRBV4-1 to TRBJ1-5, with a possible D match to TRBD1 (6 bases). Germline V gene sequence: CDR1 MGHRA, CDR2 YSYEKL. The V end was cut by 4 bases, the J end by 0 bases, with 10 bases between. The CDR3 has 15 amino acids. CDR3 amino acids: CASSRPTGSNQPQHF. In DNA, the CDR3 is TGCGCCAGCAGCCGTCCGACAGGTAGCAATCAGCCCCAGCATTTT.